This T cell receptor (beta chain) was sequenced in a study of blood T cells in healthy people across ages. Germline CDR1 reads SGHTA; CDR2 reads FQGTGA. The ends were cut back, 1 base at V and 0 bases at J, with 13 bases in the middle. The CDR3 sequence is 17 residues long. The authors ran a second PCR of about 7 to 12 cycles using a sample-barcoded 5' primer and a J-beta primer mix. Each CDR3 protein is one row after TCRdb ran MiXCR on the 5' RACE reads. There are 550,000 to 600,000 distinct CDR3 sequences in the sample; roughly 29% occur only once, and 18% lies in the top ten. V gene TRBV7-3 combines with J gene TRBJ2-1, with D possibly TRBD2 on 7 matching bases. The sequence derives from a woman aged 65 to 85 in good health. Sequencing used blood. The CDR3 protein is CASSLMAGGLSYNEQFF. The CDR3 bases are TGTGCCAGCAGCTTAATGGCCGGGGGGCTCTCCTACAATGAGCAGTTCTTC.